The 12 T cell receptor beta chains presented below share a single source sample, sequenced in a study of cytomegalovirus exposure and HLA in healthy donors. The PCR made use of 60 Vbeta and 13 Jbeta primers. Sequencing used immunoSEQ multiplex PCR; TCRdb keeps in-frame clones, though not all of them. This table holds around 200,000 clones, around 83% found once. Sequenced: PBMCs. Receptors originate from a woman between 18 and 30 years old in good health and CMV-seronegative.

The gene calls are TRBV5-6 and TRBJ2-7, with 8 positions matching TRBD2. The CDR3 is 15 amino acids. V trimming: 2 bases; J trimming: 4 bases; junction bases outside the gene matches: 8. CDR1 is SGHDT and CDR2 is YYEEEE in the germline V gene. The DNA of the CDR3 is TGTGCCAGCAGCTTTCTTACGGGAGGGAAGTACGAGCAGTACTTC. Translating it yields CASSFLTGGKYEQYF.

V usage is TRBV6-1 and J usage is TRBJ1-5; the match to TRBD1 covers 8 bases. Trimming at V came to 4 bases and at J to 4 bases, leaving 0 bases not matched to a gene. CDR1 MNHNS and CDR2 SASEGT come from the germline V gene. The CDR3 is 13 amino acids. As DNA, the CDR3 is TGTGCCAGCAGTGGGACAGGGAATCAGCCCCAGCATTTT. Protein sequence: CASSGTGNQPQHF.

The chain has TRBV6-5 and TRBJ2-5; the match to TRBD2 covers 15 bases. The J call may be faulty, since TRBJ2-7 better matches the DNA end. Germline V lookup: CDR1 MNHEY, CDR2 SVGAGI. The CDR3 totals 16 residues. The CDR3 DNA is TGTGCCAGCAGTTTCGGACTAGCGGGGGGGCCCGACGAGCAGTACTTC. As protein: CASSFGLAGGPDEQYF.

This chain joins TRBV7-9 and TRBJ2-1; 10 positions agree with TRBD2. J gave up 8 bases and V 4 bases, and 14 bases lay outside the gene matches. CDR1 and CDR2 (germline): SEHNR, FQNEAQ (reference sequence). The CDR3 totals 17 residues. The CDR3 DNA follows: TGTGCCAGCAGCTCTGGCTCTTTACTAGCGGGGATGGATGAGCAGTTCTTC. It is translated as CASSSGSLLAGMDEQFF. Full variable domain (rest looked up from reference TRBV7-9 and TRBJ2-1): DTGVSQNPRHKITKRGQNVTFRCDPISEHNRLYWYRQTLGQGPEFLTYFQNEAQLEKSRLLSDRFSAERPKGSFSTLEIQRTEQGDSAMYLCASSSGSLLAGMDEQFFGPGTRLTVL.

J is TRBJ1-2 and V is TRBV27; D is undetermined. Germline V lookup: CDR1 MNHEY, CDR2 SMNVEV (reference sequence). The CDR3 totals 14 residues. The V gene lost 0 bases and the J gene lost 6 bases, with 11 bases spanning the gap. Here the CDR3 DNA reads TGTGCCAGCAGTTTATCGTTTGACCGGGATGGCTACACCTTC. Protein: CASSLSFDRDGYTF.

The chain uses TRBV6-5 and TRBJ1-2, with 7 bases lining up with TRBD1. Germline V gene sequence: CDR1 MNHEY, CDR2 SVGAGI. Trimming cost V 6 bases and J 1 base; bases outside gene matches: 5. The CDR3 has 14 residues. The CDR3 sequence: CASRGTGDNYGYTF. In nucleotides, the CDR3 is TGTGCCAGCAGGGGTACAGGGGATAACTATGGCTACACCTTC.

This sequence joins TRBV7-8 and TRBJ2-6; 7 bases are a match to TRBD1. The CDR3 runs to 18 residues. Germline CDR1 reads SGHVS; CDR2 reads FQNEAQ. The V and J ends lost 5 bases and 0 bases, in that order; junction bases with no gene match: 10. The CDR3 DNA sequence: TGTGCCAGCAGCCCCTTCGGGACAGCAGCCTCTGGGGCCAACGTCCTGACTTTC. Translation gives CASSPFGTAASGANVLTF. Based on the CDR3 plus reference TRBV7-8 and TRBJ2-6, the full variable domain is GAGVSQSPRYKVAKRGQDVALRCDPISGHVSLFWYQQALGQGPEFLTYFQNEAQLDKSGLPSDRFFAERPEGSVSTLKIQRTQQEDSAVYLCASSPFGTAASGANVLTFGAGSRLTVL.

This chain joins TRBV27 and TRBJ2-1; the D gene is possibly TRBD2 (6 bases). The CDR3 is made up of 16 amino acids. With 1 base removed from V and 4 bases from J, the gap between germline ends came to 14 bases. Germline V lookup: CDR1 MNHEY, CDR2 SMNVEV (reference sequence). Written as DNA, the CDR3 is TGTGCCAGCAGTTTATTGAGGCGGGAAATTTACAATGAGCAGTTCTTC. It is translated as CASSLLRREIYNEQFF.

The chain has TRBV5-1 and TRBJ1-3, with D possibly TRBD1 on 6 matching bases. Germline V gene data show CDR1 as SGHRS and CDR2 as YFSETQ. The CDR3 spans 14 residues. Between the trimmed V and J ends, which lost 0 bases and 9 bases, there was a span of 13 bases. CDR3 bases: TGCGCCAGCAGCTTGGGACAGGTGGCGGGCACCATATATTTT. Its translation: CASSLGQVAGTIYF. The variable domain in full, with the rest retrieved from reference TRBV5-1 and TRBJ1-3, is KAGVTQTPRYLIKTRGQQVTLSCSPISGHRSVSWYQQTPGQGLQFLFEYFSETQRNKGNFPGRFSGRQFSNSRSEMNVSTLELGDSALYLCASSLGQVAGTIYFGEGSWLTVV.

The CDR3 DNA reads as TGTGCCAGCAGTTTATCGTGGACAGACAATGAGCAGTTCTTC. Translation: CASSLSWTDNEQFF. This chain joins TRBV27 and TRBJ2-1, with a weak D call TRBD1 (6 bases). CDR1 is MNHEY, CDR2 SMNVEV, per germline (reference sequence). V dropped 0 bases and J dropped 5 bases, with 8 bases sitting between them. The CDR3 spans 14 residues.

J is TRBJ2-7 and V is TRBV7-8; 7 nucleotides align to TRBD1. Germline V gene lookup returns CDR1 SGHVS and CDR2 FQNEAQ. The ends lost 5 bases at V and 6 bases at J; junction bases unmatched: 13. The CDR3 has 15 residues. CDR3 amino acids: CASSASGQTRSEQYF. CDR3 DNA sequence: TGTGCCAGCAGCGCCTCGGGACAGACACGAAGCGAGCAGTACTTC.

V and J are TRBV5-1 and TRBJ2-1; TRBD2 is a possible D gene (6 bases). Germline-derived CDR1 and CDR2 are SGHRS and YFSETQ. This CDR3 comprises 17 residues. Between the trimmed V and J ends, which lost 4 bases and 8 bases, there was a span of 25 bases. The CDR3 DNA follows: TGCGCCAGCAGCAGGGAGCGGGCCCTGAGGATCGATGATGAGCAGTTCTTC. Amino acid sequence: CASSRERALRIDDEQFF. Full variable domain (remainder filled in from reference TRBV5-1 and TRBJ2-1): KAGVTQTPRYLIKTRGQQVTLSCSPISGHRSVSWYQQTPGQGLQFLFEYFSETQRNKGNFPGRFSGRQFSNSRSEMNVSTLELGDSALYLCASSRERALRIDDEQFFGPGTRLTVL.